This record concerns one T cell receptor (beta chain) sequence. The data are from a study of beta chain features in type 1 diabetes. Of the isolated RNA, all was reverse transcribed, and so the sequenced material was expressed TCRB transcripts. Clones were sequenced by immunoSEQ multiplex PCR, and TCRdb holds only the in-frame ones, with some missing. The sample holds 130,000 to 150,000 clones; 40% to 60% are singletons and the top ten take roughly 0.4%. This CDR3 is built from 16 residues. Germline CDR1 reads MDHEN; CDR2 reads SYDVKM. Sequencing input: Tregs from blood. This TCR derives from a young man in good health. The chain uses TRBV28 and TRBJ2-5; 10 nucleotides match TRBD1. The DNA end favors TRBJ2-7, so the J call may be wrong. CDR3 residues: CASSPSLGTGDYEQYF. CDR3 bases: TGTGCCAGCAGTCCCTCCCTTGGGACAGGGGACTACGAGCAGTACTTC.